The rows below give T cell receptor beta chains drawn from one sample of a study of control samples from healthy donors and cancer patients. Method: immunoSEQ multiplex PCR; TCRdb's copy keeps in-frame clones and lacks some. The sample consists of about 130,000 clones, roughly 90% of them appearing once. The material sequenced was blood. These receptors all stem from a woman between 50 and 59 years old in good health. CDR3s include the opening cysteine and the closing phenylalanine or tryptophan. The order of the fields is clone size, D gene, J gene, V gene, CDR3 protein, CDR3 DNA. The D gene is left open where the match is weak. The listing skips clone size in some rows; elsewhere it reads once, few, many or a size class.

clone size: -
D gene: -
J gene: TRBJ2-6
V gene: TRBV6-6
CDR3 protein: CASRGSGSGANVLTF
CDR3 DNA: TGTGCCAGCAGAGGCTCGGGTTCTGGGGCCAACGTCCTGACTTTC

clone size: -
D gene: TRBD1
J gene: TRBJ1-1
V gene: TRBV5-1
CDR3 protein: CASRAGGNTEAFF
CDR3 DNA: TGCGCCAGCAGGGCAGGGGGGAACACTGAAGCTTTCTTT

clone size: -
D gene: TRBD1
J gene: TRBJ1-1
V gene: TRBV19
CDR3 protein: CASSLAGGMNTEAFF
CDR3 DNA: TGTGCCAGTAGTTTGGCAGGGGGTATGAACACTGAAGCTTTCTTT

clone size: -
D gene: TRBD1
J gene: TRBJ1-1
V gene: TRBV30
CDR3 protein: CACQPGPEQGMLDTEAFF
CDR3 DNA: TGTGCCTGCCAACCGGGCCCCGAACAGGGGATGTTGGACACTGAAGCTTTCTTT

clone size: -
D gene: -
J gene: TRBJ2-3
V gene: TRBV5-1
CDR3 protein: CASSLGTTARDTQYF
CDR3 DNA: TGCGCCAGCAGCTTGGGGACCACGGCACGAGATACGCAGTATTTT

clone size: -
D gene: TRBD1
J gene: TRBJ1-1
V gene: TRBV2
CDR3 protein: CASIRDREMNTEAFF
CDR3 DNA: TGTGCCAGCATCCGGGACAGAGAGATGAACACTGAAGCTTTCTTT

clone size: -
D gene: TRBD2
J gene: TRBJ2-3
V gene: TRBV5-4
CDR3 protein: CASSLETSGGYTDTQYF
CDR3 DNA: TGTGCCAGCAGCTTGGAGACTAGCGGGGGGTACACAGATACGCAGTATTTT

clone size: -
D gene: TRBD2
J gene: TRBJ2-3
V gene: TRBV7-2
CDR3 protein: CASSLDRSSGRNTQYF
CDR3 DNA: TGTGCCAGCAGCTTAGATAGGTCTAGCGGGAGAAATACGCAGTATTTT

clone size: once
D gene: -
J gene: TRBJ2-1
V gene: TRBV29-1
CDR3 protein: CSVVVSSSDEQFF
CDR3 DNA: TGCAGCGTTGTGGTGTCTAGCTCCGATGAGCAGTTCTTC

clone size: -
D gene: TRBD2
J gene: TRBJ2-3
V gene: TRBV5-1
CDR3 protein: CASSLGLAGDGDTQYF
CDR3 DNA: TGCGCCAGCAGCTTGGGGCTAGCGGGAGATGGGGATACGCAGTATTTT

clone size: -
D gene: TRBD2
J gene: TRBJ2-1
V gene: TRBV28
CDR3 protein: CASRDRDYMFF
CDR3 DNA: TGTGCCAGCAGAGACCGGGACTATATGTTCTTC

clone size: -
D gene: -
J gene: TRBJ1-2
V gene: TRBV14
CDR3 protein: CASSQDGVRRYGYTF
CDR3 DNA: TGTGCCAGCAGCCAAGATGGGGTACGTCGCTATGGCTACACCTTC

clone size: -
D gene: -
J gene: TRBJ1-2
V gene: TRBV5-6
CDR3 protein: CASSNAGPGYGYTF
CDR3 DNA: TGTGCCAGCAGCAATGCGGGCCCCGGATATGGCTACACCTTC